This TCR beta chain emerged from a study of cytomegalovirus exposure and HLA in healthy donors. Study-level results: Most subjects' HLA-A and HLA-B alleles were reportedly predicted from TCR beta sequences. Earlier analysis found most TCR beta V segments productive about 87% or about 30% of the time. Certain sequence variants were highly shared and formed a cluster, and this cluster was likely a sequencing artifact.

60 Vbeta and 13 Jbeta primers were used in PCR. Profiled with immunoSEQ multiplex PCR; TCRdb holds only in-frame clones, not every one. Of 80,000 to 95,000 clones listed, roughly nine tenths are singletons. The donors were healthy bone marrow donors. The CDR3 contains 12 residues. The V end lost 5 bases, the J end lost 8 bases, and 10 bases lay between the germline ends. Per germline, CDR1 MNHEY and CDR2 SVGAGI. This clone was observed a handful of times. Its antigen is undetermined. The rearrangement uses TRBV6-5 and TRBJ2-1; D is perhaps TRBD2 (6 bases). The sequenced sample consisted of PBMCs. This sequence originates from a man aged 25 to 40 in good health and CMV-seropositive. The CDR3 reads CASSRGNYEQFF. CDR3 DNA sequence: TGTGCCAGCAGTCGGGGGAACTATGAGCAGTTCTTC.